The 11 T cell receptor beta chains given below trace back to one sample, sequenced in a study of CD8+CD57+ T cells in acquired aplastic anemia. Using genomic DNA as the template, TCR beta VDJ and CDR3 profiling was carried out. TCRdb called the reads again in MiXCR, with one record for every CDR3 protein. The sample consists of fewer than 200,000 distinct CDR3 sequences, around half of them appearing once. CD8+CD57+ cell expansion, shown by flow cytometry, had occurred in the patients selected for sequencing. Material for sequencing was sorted CD4+, CD8+, or CD8+CD57+ T cells (not recorded which) from PBMCs. All receptors derive from a human donor with aplastic anemia.

There are a few counts of this clonotype. As the CDR3 is not closed by the conserved phenylalanine or tryptophan, this likely results from a read error. The chain joins TRBV6-5 to TRBJ1-1; a possible D gene is TRBD1 (6 bases). The CDR3 is made up of 13 amino acids. Germline CDR1 MNHEY, CDR2 SVGAGI. Trimming pared 2 bases from V and 8 bases from J, leaving 12 bases between. CDR3 sequence: CASSYPTTGEAFS. The CDR3 region has the DNA TGTGCCAGCAGTTACCCCACGACAGGAGAAGCTTTCTCT.

This clonotype occurred many times. J is TRBJ1-1 and V is TRBV7-6; TRBD1 is a possible D gene (5 bases). The CDR3 loop spans 14 amino acids. From germline, CDR1 is SGHVS and CDR2 FNYEAQ. V lost 1 base to trimming and J lost 3 bases, with 9 bases between them. CDR3: CASSLGQGHTEAFF. The CDR3 bases are TGTGCCAGCAGCTTAGGTCAGGGCCACACTGAAGCTTTCTTT.

This clonotype was detected ten times or more. J is TRBJ2-3 and V is TRBV11-2, with TRBD1 identical over 10 bases. The CDR3 totals 18 residues. CDR1 and CDR2 from the germline V gene are SGHAT and FQNNGV. J lost 4 bases, V lost 2 bases, and 12 bases had no gene match. CDR3 region: CASSLWGGGQGSSDTQYF. The CDR3 DNA sequence: TGTGCCAGCAGCTTATGGGGAGGGGGACAGGGGAGTTCAGATACGCAGTATTTT.

There are many counts of this clonotype. The genes are TRBV2 and TRBJ2-3; D unresolved. V gave up 1 base and J gave up 11 bases, with 13 bases separating them. CDR1 and CDR2 from the germline V gene are SNHLY and FYNNEI. The CDR3 is made up of 13 amino acids. CDR3 amino acids: CASSEDGFQVQYF. CDR3 coding DNA: TGTGCCAGCAGTGAAGACGGGTTCCAGGTGCAGTATTTT.

This clonotype was detected only a few times. The chain recombines TRBV24-1 with TRBJ1-2; no reliable D call. This CDR3 spans 14 amino acids. Germline-derived CDR1 and CDR2 are KGHDR and SFDVKD. Trimming stripped 0 bases from V and 2 bases from J, with 6 bases between. In DNA, the CDR3 is TGTGCCACCAGTGATTTGCTCAGGAACTATGGCTACACCTTC. Translation gives CATSDLLRNYGYTF.

This clonotype appeared a few times. The chain combines TRBV24-1 with TRBJ2-5; D is undetermined. The V and J ends lost 2 bases and 5 bases respectively, with 8 bases between them. Germline CDR1 KGHDR, CDR2 SFDVKD. The CDR3 runs to 13 residues. As DNA, the CDR3 is TGTGCCACCAGTGATTCGGCGAGGGAGACCCAGTACTTC. Residues: CATSDSARETQYF.

This clonotype was counted a few times. The chain has TRBV12-3 or TRBV12-4 and TRBJ1-2, with D perhaps matching TRBD1 (5 bases). The CDR3 is 13 amino acids. The ends were cut back, 4 bases at V and 4 bases at J, with 10 bases in the middle. The CDR3 DNA reads TGTGCCAGCAGTTATGACAGCACCTATGGCTACACCTTC. This codes for CASSYDSTYGYTF.

This clonotype was seen ten or more times. In DNA, the CDR3 is TGCAGTGCTAGTGACCTAAGGACAGGAAGCTATGGCTACACCTTC. This encodes CSASDLRTGSYGYTF. The chain is built from TRBV20-1 and TRBJ1-2, with 7 bases matching TRBD1. CDR3 length equals 15 residues. CDR1 and CDR2 (germline): DFQATT, SNEGSKA (reference sequence). V was clipped by 3 bases and J by 4 bases; unmatched bases: 11.

In the case of this clonotype: A junction boundary mismatches the germline segment, possibly from a read error. The rearrangement links TRBV10-3 to TRBJ2-3; the match to TRBD2 covers 14 bases. CDR1 and CDR2 (germline): ENHRY, SYGVKD. The CDR3 loop spans 18 amino acids. The CDR3 here is CASSYSGLAGDRRDTQYF. The CDR3 DNA sequence: TGTGCCAGCAGTTACTCGGGACTAGCGGGGGACCGGCGGGATACGCAGTATTTT.

The chain links TRBV24-1 to TRBJ1-2; no firm D call. The germline CDR1 and CDR2 sequences are KGHDR and SFDVKD. Trimming cost V 3 bases and J 8 bases, with 9 bases left between them. The CDR3 sequence is 12 residues long. In DNA form, the CDR3 reads TGTGCCACCAGTGATGGGGTAGGCGGCTACACCTTC. Its translation: CATSDGVGGYTF.

This chain uses TRBV7-8 with TRBJ2-7; D remains unclear. The CDR3 covers 12 residues. Looked up from germline, CDR1 is SGHVS and CDR2 is FQNEAQ. V dropped 6 bases and J dropped 2 bases, with 8 bases sitting between them. The CDR3 spells CASSRTTYEQYF. The CDR3 bases are TGTGCCAGCAGTCGGACCACCTACGAGCAGTACTTC.